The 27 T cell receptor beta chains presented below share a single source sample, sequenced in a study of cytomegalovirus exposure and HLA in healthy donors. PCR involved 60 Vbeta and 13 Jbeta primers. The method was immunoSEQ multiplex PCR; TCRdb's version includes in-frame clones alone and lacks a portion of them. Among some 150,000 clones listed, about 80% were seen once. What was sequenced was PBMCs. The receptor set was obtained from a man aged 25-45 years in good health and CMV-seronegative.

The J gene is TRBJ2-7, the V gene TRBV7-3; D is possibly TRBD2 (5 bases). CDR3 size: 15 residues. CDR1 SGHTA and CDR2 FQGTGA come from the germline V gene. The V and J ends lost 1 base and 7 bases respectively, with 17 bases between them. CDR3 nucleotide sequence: TGTGCCAGCAGCTTAATGGCGGGTGGGATCAGGGAGCAGTACTTC. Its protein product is CASSLMAGGIREQYF.

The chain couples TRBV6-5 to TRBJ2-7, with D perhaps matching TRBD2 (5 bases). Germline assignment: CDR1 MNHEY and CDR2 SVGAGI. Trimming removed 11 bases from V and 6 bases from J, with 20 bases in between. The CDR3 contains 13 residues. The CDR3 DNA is TGTGCCTCCCGTTTCGGGGAAGGAAGCGAGCAGTACTTC. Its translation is CASRFGEGSEQYF.

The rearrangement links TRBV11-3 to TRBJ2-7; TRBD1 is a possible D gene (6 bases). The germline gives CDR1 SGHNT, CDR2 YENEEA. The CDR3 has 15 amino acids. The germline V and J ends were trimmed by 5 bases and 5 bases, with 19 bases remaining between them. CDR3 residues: CASSPRQATLHEQYF. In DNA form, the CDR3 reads TGTGCCAGCAGCCCCCGACAGGCCACCCTCCACGAGCAGTACTTC.

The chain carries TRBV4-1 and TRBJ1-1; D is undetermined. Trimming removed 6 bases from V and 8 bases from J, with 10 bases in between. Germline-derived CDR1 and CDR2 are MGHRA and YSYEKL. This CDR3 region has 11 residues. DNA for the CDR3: TGCGCCAGCAGTTGGGGAGTGGAAGCTTTCTTT. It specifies CASSWGVEAFF.

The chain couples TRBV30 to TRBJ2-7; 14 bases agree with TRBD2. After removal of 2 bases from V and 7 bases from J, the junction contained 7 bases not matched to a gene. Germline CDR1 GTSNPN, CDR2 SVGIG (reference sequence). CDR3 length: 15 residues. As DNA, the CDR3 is TGTGCCTGGAGTAAAGGGACTAGCGGGAGTTGGGAGCAGTACTTC. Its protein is CAWSKGTSGSWEQYF.

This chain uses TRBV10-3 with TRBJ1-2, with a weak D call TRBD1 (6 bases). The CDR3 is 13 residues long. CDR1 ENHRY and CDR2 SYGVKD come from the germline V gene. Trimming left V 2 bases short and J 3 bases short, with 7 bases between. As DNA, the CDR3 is TGTGCCATCAGTGAGGAGGGGGACTATGGCTACACCTTC. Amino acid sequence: CAISEEGDYGYTF.

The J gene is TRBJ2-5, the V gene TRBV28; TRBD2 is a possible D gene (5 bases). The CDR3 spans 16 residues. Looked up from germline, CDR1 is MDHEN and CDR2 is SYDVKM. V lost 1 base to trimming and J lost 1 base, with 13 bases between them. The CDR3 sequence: CASSLSGGSGQETQYF. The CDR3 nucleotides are TGTGCCAGCAGTTTATCGGGCGGAAGCGGCCAAGAGACCCAGTACTTC.

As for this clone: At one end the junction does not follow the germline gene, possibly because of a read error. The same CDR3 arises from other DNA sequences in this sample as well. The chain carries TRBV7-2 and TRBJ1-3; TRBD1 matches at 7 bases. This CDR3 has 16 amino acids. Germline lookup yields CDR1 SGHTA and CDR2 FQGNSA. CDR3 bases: TGTGCCAGCAGCAGATTTCCAGGGGGTTGGGGAAATACCATATATTTT. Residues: CASSRFPGGWGNTIYF.

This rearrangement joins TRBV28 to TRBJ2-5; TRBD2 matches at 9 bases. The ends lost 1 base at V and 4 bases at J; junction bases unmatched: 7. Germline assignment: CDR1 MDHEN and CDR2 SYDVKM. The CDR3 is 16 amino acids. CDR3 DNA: TGTGCCAGCAGTTTATATGGGGGACTAGCAGGAGAGACCCAGTACTTC. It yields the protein CASSLYGGLAGETQYF.

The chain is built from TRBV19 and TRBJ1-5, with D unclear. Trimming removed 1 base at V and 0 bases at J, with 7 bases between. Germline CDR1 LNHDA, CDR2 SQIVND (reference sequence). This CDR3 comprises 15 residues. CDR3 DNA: TGTGCCAGTAGTATAGGCAGTCTTAGCAATCAGCCCCAGCATTTT. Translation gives CASSIGSLSNQPQHF.

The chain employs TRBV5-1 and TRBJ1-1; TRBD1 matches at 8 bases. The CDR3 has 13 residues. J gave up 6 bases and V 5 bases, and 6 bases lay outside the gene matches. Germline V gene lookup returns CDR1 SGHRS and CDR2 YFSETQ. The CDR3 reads CASRSTGVAEAFF. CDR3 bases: TGCGCCAGCAGGTCGACAGGGGTGGCTGAAGCTTTCTTT.

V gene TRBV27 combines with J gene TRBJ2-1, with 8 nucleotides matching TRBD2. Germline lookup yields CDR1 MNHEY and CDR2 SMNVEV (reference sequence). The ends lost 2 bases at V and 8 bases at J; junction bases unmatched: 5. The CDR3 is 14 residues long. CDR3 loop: CASSLEREGYEQFF. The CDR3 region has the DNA TGTGCCAGCAGTTTAGAACGGGAGGGGTATGAGCAGTTCTTC.

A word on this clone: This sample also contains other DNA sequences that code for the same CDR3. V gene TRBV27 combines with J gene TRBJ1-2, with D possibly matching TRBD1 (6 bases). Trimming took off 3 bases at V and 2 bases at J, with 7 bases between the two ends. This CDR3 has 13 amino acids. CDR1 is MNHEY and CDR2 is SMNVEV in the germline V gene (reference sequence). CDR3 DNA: TGTGCCAGCAGTTTCAGGGGCAACTATGGCTACACCTTC. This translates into CASSFRGNYGYTF.

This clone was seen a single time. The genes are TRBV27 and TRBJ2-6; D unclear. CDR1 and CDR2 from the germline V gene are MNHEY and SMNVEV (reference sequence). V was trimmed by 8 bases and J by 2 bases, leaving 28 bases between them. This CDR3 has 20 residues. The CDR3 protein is CASRERTFSRPLAGANVLTF. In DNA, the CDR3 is TGTGCCAGCCGAGAGAGAACTTTCTCGCGCCCGTTAGCTGGGGCCAACGTCCTGACTTTC.

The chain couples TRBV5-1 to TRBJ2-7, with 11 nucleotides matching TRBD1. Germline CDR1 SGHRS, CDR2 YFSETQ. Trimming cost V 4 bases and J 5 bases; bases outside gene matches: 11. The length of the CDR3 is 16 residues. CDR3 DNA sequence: TGCGCCAGCAGCGGGGCCGGGACAGGGGGTCTCCACGAGCAGTACTTC. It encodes CASSGAGTGGLHEQYF.

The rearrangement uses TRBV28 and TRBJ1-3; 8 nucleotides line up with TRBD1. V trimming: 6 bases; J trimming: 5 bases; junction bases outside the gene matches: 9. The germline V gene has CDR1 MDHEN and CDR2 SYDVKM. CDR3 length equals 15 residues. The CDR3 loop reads CASRVFGTGRNTIYF. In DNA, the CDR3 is TGTGCCAGCAGGGTATTTGGGACAGGTAGAAACACCATATATTTT.

The CDR3 DNA reads as TGTGCCAGTAGTATTGCAAGCTGGCGGGATAATGAGCAGTTCTTC. This gives the protein CASSIASWRDNEQFF. The chain has TRBV19 and TRBJ2-1, with a weak D call TRBD2 (6 bases). The CDR3 contains 15 residues. In germline, CDR1 is LNHDA, CDR2 SQIVND (reference sequence). Trimming removed 3 bases at V and 7 bases at J, with 16 bases between.

The CDR3 DNA reads as TGTGCCAGCAGCTCTCCGGGACTAGCGGGAGGGCCAAGGGGCTACGAGCAGTACTTC. This sequence encodes CASSSPGLAGGPRGYEQYF. The rearrangement uses TRBV7-9 and TRBJ2-7, with 16 bases lining up with TRBD2. Germline CDR1 and CDR2: SEHNR and FQNEAQ (reference sequence). V lost 4 bases, J lost 3 bases, and 12 bases stayed unmatched. The CDR3 length is 19 residues.

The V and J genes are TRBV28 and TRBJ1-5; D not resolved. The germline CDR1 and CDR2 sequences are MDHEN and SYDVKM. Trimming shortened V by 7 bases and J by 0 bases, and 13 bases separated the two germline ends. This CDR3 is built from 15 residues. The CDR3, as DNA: TGTGCCAGCACCGGCGGACGGGGTAGCAATCAGCCCCAGCATTTT. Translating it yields CASTGGRGSNQPQHF.

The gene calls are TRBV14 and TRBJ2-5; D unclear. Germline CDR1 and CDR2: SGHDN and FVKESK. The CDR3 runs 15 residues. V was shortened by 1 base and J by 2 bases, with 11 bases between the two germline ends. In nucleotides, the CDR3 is TGTGCCAGCAGCCAAGGGGCCTTCCCTCAAGAGACCCAGTACTTC. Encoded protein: CASSQGAFPQETQYF.

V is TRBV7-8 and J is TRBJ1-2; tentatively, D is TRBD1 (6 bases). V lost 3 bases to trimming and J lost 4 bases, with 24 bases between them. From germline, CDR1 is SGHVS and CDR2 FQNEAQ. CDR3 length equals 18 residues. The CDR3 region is CASSFRVPLSGQTYGYTF. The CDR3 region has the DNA TGTGCCAGCAGCTTCAGGGTCCCCCTCAGCGGACAGACCTATGGCTACACCTTC.

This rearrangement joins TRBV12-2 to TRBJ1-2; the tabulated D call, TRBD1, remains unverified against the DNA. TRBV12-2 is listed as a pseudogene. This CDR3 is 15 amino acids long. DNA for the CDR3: TGTGCAAGTCGCGAAGGGGGACAGGGGTTGTTTGGCTACACCTTC. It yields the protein CASREGGQGLFGYTF.

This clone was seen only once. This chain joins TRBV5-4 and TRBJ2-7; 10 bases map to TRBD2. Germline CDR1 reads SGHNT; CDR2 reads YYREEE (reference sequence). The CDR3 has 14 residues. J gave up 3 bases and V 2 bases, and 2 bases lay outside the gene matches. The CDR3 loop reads CASSFGLAVYEQYF. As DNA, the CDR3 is TGTGCCAGCAGCTTCGGACTAGCGGTCTACGAGCAGTACTTC.

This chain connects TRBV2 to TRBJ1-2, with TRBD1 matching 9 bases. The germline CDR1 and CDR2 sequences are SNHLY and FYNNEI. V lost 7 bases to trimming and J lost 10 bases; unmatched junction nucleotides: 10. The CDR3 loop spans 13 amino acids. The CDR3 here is CASNPGTGSHYTF. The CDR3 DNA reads TGTGCCAGCAATCCCGGGACAGGGAGTCACTACACCTTC.

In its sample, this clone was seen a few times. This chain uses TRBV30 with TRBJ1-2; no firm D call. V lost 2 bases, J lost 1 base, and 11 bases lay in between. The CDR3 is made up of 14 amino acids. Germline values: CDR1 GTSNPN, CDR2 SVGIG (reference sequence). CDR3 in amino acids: CAWSSRRNNYGYTF. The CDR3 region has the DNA TGTGCCTGGAGTTCCCGCAGGAATAACTATGGCTACACCTTC.

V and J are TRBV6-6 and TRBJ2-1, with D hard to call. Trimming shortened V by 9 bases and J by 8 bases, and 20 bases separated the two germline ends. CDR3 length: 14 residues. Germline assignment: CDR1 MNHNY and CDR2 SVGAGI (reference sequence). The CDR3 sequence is CASKFVPISDEQFF. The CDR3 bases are TGTGCCAGTAAATTCGTCCCAATAAGCGATGAGCAGTTCTTC.

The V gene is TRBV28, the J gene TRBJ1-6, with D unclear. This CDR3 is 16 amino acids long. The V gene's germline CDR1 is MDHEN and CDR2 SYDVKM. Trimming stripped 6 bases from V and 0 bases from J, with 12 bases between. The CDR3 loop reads CASRSRYYSYNSPLHF. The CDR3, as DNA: TGTGCCAGCAGGTCGAGGTACTACTCCTATAATTCACCCCTCCACTTT.